This paragraph reports one TCR beta chain. Measured with immunoSEQ multiplex PCR; TCRdb has only the in-frame clones, and not every one. Of around 280,000 clones listed, approximately 86% are singletons. The record originates from a study of blood T cell repertoires in COVID-19. Study-level information: Donors in the United States, Italy and Spain gave samples during acute or convalescent COVID-19.

Trimming removed 3 bases from V and 0 bases from J, with 4 bases in between. The V gene's germline CDR1 is SGDLS and CDR2 YYNGEE. The CDR3 is made up of 12 amino acids. This TCR derives from a woman between 50 and 59 years old who had recovered from COVID-19. The chain has TRBV9 and TRBJ2-7; D is undetermined. Material: peripheral blood. CDR3 DNA sequence: TGTGCCAGCAGCGCCTCCTCCTACGAGCAGTACTTC. Its protein is CASSASSYEQYF.